This section outlines one T cell receptor beta chain sequence together with its context. The protocol was immunoSEQ multiplex PCR, while the TCRdb copy is restricted to in-frame clones and leaves out a portion. This repertoire shows approximately 160,000 clones, approximately 79% found once; its top ten account for roughly 19%. The data belong to a study of blood T cell repertoires in COVID-19. Study information: Whether acute or convalescent, the COVID-19 samples came from the United States, Italy and Spain. T cells, B-cell-depleted T cells, or PBMCs supplied cDNA or gDNA.

Trimming cost V 2 bases and J 0 bases; bases outside gene matches: 6. The CDR3 is 17 residues long. Per the germline V gene, CDR1 is SGHAT and CDR2 is FQNNGV. The receptor was isolated from a woman aged 80 or over with acute or convalescent COVID-19. Sequenced: peripheral blood. V usage is TRBV11-2 and J usage is TRBJ2-3, with 9 bases lining up with TRBD2. The CDR3 nucleotides read TGTGCCAGCAGCTTAAAGACTAGCGGTACTAGCACAGATACGCAGTATTTT. Its translation is CASSLKTSGTSTDTQYF.